This TCR beta chain derives from a study of OX40 agonist ivuxolimab in advanced cancers. This clone was recorded many times. Sequencing was performed with immunoSEQ multiplex PCR; in TCRdb, only in-frame clones are kept and a portion is missing. The profile shows approximately 57,000 clones, approximately 78% of them singletons. Trimming removed 4 bases from V and 3 bases from J; junction bases left unmatched: 5. CDR3 length: 15 amino acids. Germline CDR1 and CDR2: MGHRA and YSYEKL. The sample in question was CD4+ or CD8+ T cells sorted from blood, obtained in a trial of the OX40 agonist ivuxolimab. The genes are TRBV4-1 and TRBJ1-5; 8 bases are a match to TRBD1. This receptor was taken from an adult with an advanced solid tumor such as melanoma, head and neck, liver or kidney cancer. CDR3 nucleotide sequence: TGCGCCAGCAGCCGCACACAGGGGGACAATCAGCCCCAGCATTTT. Translating gives CASSRTQGDNQPQHF.